The 8 T cell receptor beta chains below were found in one sample sequenced in a study of response to subunit inactivated influenza vaccine. TCRdb re-analysed the RT-PCR reads in MiXCR, keeping a single row per CDR3 protein. This sample has roughly 500,000 distinct CDR3 sequences; 16% occur once, and the top ten carry around 3%. Source: CD4+ T cells sorted from PBMCs, taken roughly 24 months after vaccination. The receptor source for this set is a man between 50 and 70 years old who received an inactivated influenza vaccine.

This clonotype was picked up a small number of times. The J gene is TRBJ1-1, the V gene TRBV3-1; no firm D call. The V end lost 2 bases, the J end lost 9 bases, and 10 bases lay between the germline ends. The germline CDR1 and CDR2 sequences are LGHDT and YNNKEL (reference sequence). This CDR3 is 12 amino acids long. The DNA of the CDR3 is TGTGCCAGCAGCCAAAGGCTCGATAAAGCTTTCTTT. It is translated as CASSQRLDKAFF.

Many counts were recorded for this clonotype. V is TRBV20-1 and J is TRBJ1-5; TRBD1 matches 7 bases. Germline trimming cut 3 bases from V and 4 bases from J; bases unmatched to any gene: 6. In germline, CDR1 is DFQATT, CDR2 SNEGSKA (reference sequence). The CDR3 consists of 14 residues. CDR3 loop: CSARVQGLNQPQHF. CDR3 bases: TGCAGTGCTAGGGTACAGGGGCTTAATCAGCCCCAGCATTTT.

This clonotype has just a few counts. V gene TRBV5-6 combines with J gene TRBJ1-2; the D gene is possibly TRBD1 (6 bases). V was pared by 8 bases and J by 4 bases, with 18 bases between. The CDR3 sequence is 14 residues long. Per germline, CDR1 SGHDT and CDR2 YYEEEE. CDR3 nucleotide sequence: TGTGCCAGTAGCCCTGGGGGCGGAAGCTATGGCTACACCTTC. It codes for CASSPGGGSYGYTF.

The gene calls are TRBV7-9 and TRBJ2-3; D is perhaps TRBD1 (6 bases). The CDR3 runs to 15 residues. Looked up from germline, CDR1 is SEHNR and CDR2 is FQNEAQ (reference sequence). V was clipped by 2 bases and J by 0 bases, with 9 bases between them. The CDR3 DNA reads TGTGCCAGCAGCTTAACGACAGGTAGCACAGATACGCAGTATTTT. Its translation is CASSLTTGSTDTQYF.

This clonotype came up a few times. This sequence joins TRBV29-1 and TRBJ1-1, with D possibly matching TRBD1 (5 bases). The V end lost 4 bases, the J end lost 1 base, and 10 bases lay between the germline ends. The CDR3 totals 13 residues. CDR1 and CDR2 (germline): SQVTM, ANQGSEA. CDR3 in DNA: TGCAGCGTTGCCGGGGGTCAGAACACTGAAGCTTTCTTT. Translated: CSVAGGQNTEAFF. Complete variable domain (other parts from reference TRBV29-1 and TRBJ1-1): SAVISQKPSRDICQRGTSLTIQCQVDSQVTMMFWYRQQPGQSLTLIATANQGSEATYESGFVIDKFPISRPNLTFSTLTVSNMSPEDSSIYLCSVAGGQNTEAFFGQGTRLTVV.

This clonotype was recorded many times. The chain links TRBV10-3 to TRBJ1-2; unclear D gene. The germline V gene encodes CDR1 ENHRY and CDR2 SYGVKD. CDR3 length equals 13 residues. V lost 11 bases and J 0 bases, leaving 13 bases between the germline ends. CDR3 loop: CAVQGAPNYGYTF. Here the CDR3 DNA reads TGTGCCGTACAAGGCGCTCCTAACTATGGCTACACCTTC.

The chain carries TRBV12-5 and TRBJ2-1, with D possibly TRBD1 on 6 matching bases. CDR1 is LGHNT, CDR2 FRNRAP, per germline. Trimming removed 2 bases at V and 0 bases at J, with 11 bases between. This CDR3 contains 16 residues. CDR3 residues: CASGLSQGFSYNEQFF. DNA for the CDR3: TGTGCTAGTGGTTTGTCCCAGGGGTTCTCCTACAATGAGCAGTTCTTC. Supplemented by reference TRBV12-5 and TRBJ2-1, the full variable domain reads DARVTQTPRHKVTEMGQEVTMRCQPILGHNTVFWYRQTMMQGLELLAYFRNRAPLDDSGMPKDRFSAEMPDATLATLKIQPSEPRDSAVYFCASGLSQGFSYNEQFFGPGTRLTVL.

The chain combines TRBV4-2 with TRBJ2-1; TRBD1 matches 8 bases. CDR1 LGHNA and CDR2 YNFKEQ come from the germline V gene. This CDR3 has 14 amino acids. V lost 4 bases, J lost 5 bases, and 4 bases stayed unmatched. This CDR3 is CASSPRTGNNEQFF. The DNA for the CDR3 is TGTGCCAGCAGCCCCCGGACAGGGAACAATGAGCAGTTCTTC.